This TCR beta chain was obtained from a study of blood T cells in healthy people across ages. About the research overall: Template-switching capture recovered about one barcoded beta molecule per two T cells.

Trimming left V 2 bases short and J 2 bases short, with 10 bases between. Germline V lookup: CDR1 MNHNY, CDR2 SVGAGI (reference sequence). The CDR3 has 14 residues. About this clonotype: Its target is not known.

Sample-barcoded 5' priming and a J-beta primer mix drove a second PCR of about 6 to 12 cycles. All cDNA molecules were each tagged by a template-switch adaptor with 12 random nucleotides. TCRdb redid the calling of the 5' RACE reads with MiXCR, one entry per CDR3 protein. Among 1,500,000 or so distinct CDR3 sequences listed, 42% were seen once. Study-wide results and caveats: What prevented conclusive comparison of naive and antigen-experienced cells was that PBMCs were unsorted. Estimates of diversity drawn from one million T cells were considered underestimates.

This receptor was taken from a woman under 30 in good health. Sequenced material: blood. The chain combines TRBV6-6 with TRBJ2-7; the D gene is possibly TRBD1 (5 bases). In nucleotides, the CDR3 is TGTGCCAGCAGTTACAGTCAGGGCACCTACGAGCAGTACTTC. Its protein is CASSYSQGTYEQYF.